This record covers a single T cell receptor (beta chain). This receptor's antigen is unknown. The input lacks base qualities; no much larger clone sits a single base away. Receptor amplification or capture employed the immunoSEQ multiplex PCR assay. The multiplex PCR relied on a mix of 60 forward primers for TCR Vbeta segments and 13 reverse primers for TCR Jbeta segments. The CDR3 region of rearranged TCR beta genes was amplified from genomic DNA with a multiplex PCR assay. Amplified TCR beta libraries were sequenced as 87-base-pair reads on the Illumina HiSeq System. The study's own analysis went as follows. Across the 700 or so repertoires, a later analysis counted tens of millions of unique TCR beta chains, roughly 11 million of which were shared by at least two donors. A nearest-neighbor algorithm error-corrected the raw reads and collapsed the reads into unique sequences, merging closely related sequences to remove PCR and sequencing errors. To assign V, D and J gene segments, CDR3 sequences were aligned to IMGT reference sequences. For a sequence to be retained, a match of at least six nucleotides to both a V gene segment and a J gene segment was required. A rearrangement counted as productive if the CDR3 had no stop codons and remained in frame with V and J, and every other rearrangement counted as non-productive. Following IMGT convention, CDR3 was defined as the stretch from the second conserved V-encoded cysteine up to the conserved J-encoded phenylalanine. In an earlier analysis of 550 to 650 of the donors, sequences lacking an unambiguous match to a single V gene segment were excluded. An earlier analysis of 587 of the donors called V segments functional above 56.7% productive rearrangements and segregating when the between-donor standard deviation exceeded 5%. A statistical classification framework was built to diagnose cytomegalovirus status from the catalog of TCR beta chain sequences. V and J gene assignment, in a later analysis, came from comparing TCR nucleotide sequences with IMGT/GENE-DB human TR gene sequences. In a later analysis, CDR3 sequences and most-parsimonious VDJ recombination scenarios were assigned using the TCRdist pipeline. In a later analysis, every TCR beta chain was defined by the combination of its CDR3 amino acid sequence and its V-gene family, and reads without a unique V-gene family were dropped. As a way to deal with suspected cross-contamination and a sequencing artifact, a later analysis dropped approximately 570 nucleotide sequences that were highly shared and had low generation probability. A later analysis calculated a clonal expansion index for each public chain from normalized within-repertoire ranks of inferred template counts. Generation probabilities in a later analysis came from a VDJ recombination model fitted to out-of-frame rearrangements, and those results were checked against IGoR. A later analysis scored TCR-TCR, TCR-HLA and TCR-CMV co-occurrence with hypergeometric tests, applying a repertoire-size bias correction to TCR pairs. False discovery rates were estimated in a later analysis by permuting HLA or CMV assignments 20 times. In a later analysis, co-occurring TCRs were grouped with DBSCAN, and TCRdist sequence similarity was added when clustering was performed within HLA-allele-positive subsets. Repertoires with fewer than 30,000 or more than 120,000 public chains were left out of co-occurrence clustering, as were a handful of repertoires with anomalous nucleotide sharing. This immuneACCESS table, as held by TCRdb, lists in-frame sequences with V and J called but not all clones. Of the missing ones, under half trace to an unresolved V gene in checked studies; the others have no known cause. V, J and clone size are taken as reported in that table, and D and trimming were inferred from the DNA itself. The sample table contains 170,000 or so clones; only one count was recorded for 84% of them. The ten largest make up 0.38% of the sample.

The cohort was made up of 650 to 700 healthy bone marrow donors. All cohort members were sampled while nominally healthy, although unrecorded immune exposures were likely present. The donor tested CMV seronegative and was one of the 352 seronegative cohort members. A peripheral blood sample was provided by each donor, and peripheral blood mononuclear cells were used for TCR beta sequencing. The Qiagen DNeasy Blood Extraction Kit was used to extract genomic DNA from the blood cell samples. This sample stems from a study of cytomegalovirus exposure and HLA in healthy donors (dated by TCRdb to about 2017). In terms of the full investigation: An earlier analysis of several hundred of the donors reported 276 Gb of sequence data and around 110 million unique TCR beta sequences obtained from 150 million to 200 million T cells. About 280 gigabases of sequencing data and 91 million or so unique TCR sequences made up an early release that covered approximately 700 HLA-typed donors. The genetic ancestry cluster associated with self-reported Caucasian donors included about 81% of the roughly 390 genotyped donors. The study aimed to test whether cataloging public T cell receptors could reveal signatures of past pathogen exposure. Using immunosequencing, the study profiled T cell repertoires from some 670 subjects and related those repertoires to cytomegalovirus serostatus. A separate validation cohort of roughly 120 different subjects was used in addition to the approximately 640-subject first cohort. High-throughput TCR immunosequencing, statistical association of individual TCRs with disease status, and machine learning were combined to predict cytomegalovirus infection status. In a later analysis, previously published TCR beta repertoires from 666 donors were re-analyzed and high-resolution HLA genotyping was added so that TCR occurrence patterns could be studied. Rather than drawing on any new phenotypic data, the later analysis identified candidate immune exposures from TCR beta sequences and the way those sequences occurred across donors. To decide whether each TCR beta V gene segment behaved as functional or pseudogenic, an earlier analysis of some 540 of the donors relied on high-throughput TCR beta sequencing. Alongside the repertoire data, information on donor age, sex, ethnicity and CMV serostatus was compiled. A later genetic analysis took genome-wide SNP genotypes for about three fifths of the 666 donors and used that subset as a discovery cohort. Every repertoire in the discovery cohort had been generated on one and the same sequencing platform. Class I and class II HLA loci were covered by the typing at four-digit resolution. The number of donors typed differed by locus, with roughly 620-640 for A, B, C, DRB1 and DQB1, around 520 for DQA1, about 610 for DPA1, and roughly 450 for DPB1. Because of strong linkage in the cohort, roughly five DR-DQ haplotypes were treated as single units for association and clustering. On average, roughly 250,000 unique TCR beta nucleotide sequences were sequenced per donor among 300 to 500 genotyped donors of the cohort, with about 17% of those sequences being non-productive.

CDR1 and CDR2 (GTSNPN, SVGIG) derive from the germline V gene (reference sequence). The CDR3, from cysteine to phenylalanine, totals 12 residues. The DNA shown is the 36-base CDR3, in frame from base 1. Trimming costs V 2 bases and J 6 bases, and their ends lie 8 bases apart. Study-wide findings and limitations: In both the original and validation cohorts, the classifier was reported to diagnose cytomegalovirus status with high specificity and sensitivity. An association between a missense DCLRE1C variant and V-gene and J-gene trimming of TCR beta chains was found in a later genetic analysis and replicated in an independent cohort. A total of 164 TCR beta chains were listed by the study as associated with cytomegalovirus. Broadly in line with IMGT annotations, most TCR beta V segments showed up in productive rearrangements about 87% or about 30% of the time in an earlier analysis of 450 to 750 of the donors. In vitro tests confirmed that a few of the cytomegalovirus-associated TCR beta chains recognize cytomegalovirus antigens. The sequencing pipeline was judged likely to have produced a cluster of highly shared sequence variants as a technical artifact. It was suggested by the authors that the approach could potentially be generalized to other disease states and immunological phenotypes. Roughly uniform sequencing depth across donors was assumed in presence/absence analyses, although this assumption may not hold. According to a later analysis, parvovirus B19, influenza, CMV and Epstein-Barr virus appeared linked to several top co-occurrence clusters. According to a later analysis, TCR association rates differed among HLA loci, with DRB1 alleles showing the most associated TCRs and HLA-C alleles showing the fewest. Assigning TCR associations to individual alleles was difficult when HLA alleles, especially DR and DQ, strongly co-occurred. Most CMV-associated TCR beta chains appeared to be HLA-restricted in a later analysis, and the HLA associations seemed to be driven largely by CMV exposure. At a false discovery rate of 0.05, a later analysis linked under 20,000 TCR beta sequences to specific HLA alleles. The earlier analysis of 450 to 700 of the donors excluded roughly 16 rarely observed V segments, including chromosome 9 orphons, because counts were too low. Correlated functional status among segregating V segments might reflect linkage disequilibrium, but an unknown experimental factor could not be ruled out. A further reported finding was that TCR beta sequences accurately predicted the HLA-A and HLA-B alleles for most subjects in the first cohort. In a later genetic analysis, fewer N-insertions in productive TCRs were reported among donors in an Asian-associated ancestry cluster than the 666-donor mean. The only immune exposure information available for the cohort was CMV serostatus. In a later analysis, HLA-associated TCR beta chains showed more clonal expansion and lower generation probabilities than non-associated chains that were equally common. The cohort was sequenced for TCR beta chains only, and without alpha or paired-chain data the features that could be detected were limited. Because some donors lacked HLA typing at each locus, the association tests relied only on the typed subset. Because the 87-base-pair reads could not distinguish some IMGT-functional V segments, including TRBV6-2 and TRBV6-3, those segments were excluded. Most TCR sequences were observed very rarely across donors, whereas some public TCRs were present in many individuals.

This receptor was identified in a boy aged 2 to 10 in good health and CMV-seronegative. Material: PBMCs. This sequence uses TRBV30 and TRBJ1-3, with a weak D call of TRBD1 (6 bases match). The DNA sequence is TGTGCCTGGAGTAGGGGGTTAAACACCATATATTTT. It specifies CAWSRGLNTIYF.